Sequencing of this T cell receptor (beta chain) was carried out in a study of T cell responses to AZD1222 COVID-19 vaccine. Libraries were prepared by immunoSEQ multiplex PCR; TCRdb keeps only in-frame clonotypes and omits some of them. The sample has about 99,000 clones, 91% seen once. Trimming at V came to 4 bases and at J to 7 bases, leaving 13 bases not matched to a gene. Germline V CDR1 and CDR2: SGHNT, YYREEE (reference sequence). CDR3 size: 16 residues. Findings of the study overall: Two AZD1222 doses significantly raised spike-specific TCR breadth and depth over controls. Sampling that yielded the repertoires occurred only after the peak T cell response. White British people made up most donors, females outnumbered males, and clonal diversity was possibly underestimated. Spike-wide vaccine-associated CD4 TCRs dominated at 160-218 and 743-854.

Concerning this clone itself: Its cognate antigen is unknown.

The chain couples TRBV5-4 to TRBJ1-2, with TRBD1 matching 10 bases. This receptor was identified in an adult in good health. The sample was peripheral blood, taken on day 0 of AZD1222 vaccination. This chain's CDR3 is CASSKGTGQGVPGYTF. The DNA of the CDR3 is TGTGCCAGCAGCAAAGGTACCGGACAGGGGGTCCCTGGCTACACCTTC.